The text below deals with one TCR beta chain. The data were taken from a study of shared clonotypes between healthy human individuals. Study processing details: Filtering differed since immunoSEQ provided only junctions, with no quality scores. Repertoires were generated with immunoSEQ multiplex PCR, while TCRdb's copy carries only in-frame clones and drops some. V, J and clone size derive from that table, while D and trimming were established from the DNA sequence. The table shows approximately 600,000 clones, with approximately 95% occurring only once. The CDR3 sequence is 14 residues long. Trimming took 1 base from V and 4 from J, leaving 12 bases between them. The germline V gene encodes CDR1 SGHNT and CDR2 YYREEE (reference sequence). CD45RO negativity and positive selection for CCR7 defined naive CD8 cells, a population that excluded terminally differentiated effector memory CD45RA+ cells.

The clonotype originates from a woman in her thirties in good health. The source material was naive CD8+ T cells sorted from blood. The J gene is TRBJ2-7, the V gene TRBV5-4, with D possibly matching TRBD2 (5 bases). The CDR3 loop reads CASSLSNRGYEQYF. CDR3 DNA: TGTGCCAGCAGCTTGTCGAACCGCGGGTACGAGCAGTACTTC.